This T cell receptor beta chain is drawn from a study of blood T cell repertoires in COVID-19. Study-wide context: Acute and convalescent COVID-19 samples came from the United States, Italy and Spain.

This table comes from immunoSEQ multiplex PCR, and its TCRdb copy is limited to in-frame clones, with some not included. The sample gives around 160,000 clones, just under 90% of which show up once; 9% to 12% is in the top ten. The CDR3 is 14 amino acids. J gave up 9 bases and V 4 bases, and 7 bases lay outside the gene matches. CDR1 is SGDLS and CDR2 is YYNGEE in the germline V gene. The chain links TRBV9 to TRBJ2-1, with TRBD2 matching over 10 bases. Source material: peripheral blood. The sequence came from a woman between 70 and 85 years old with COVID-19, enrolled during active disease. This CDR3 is CASSPRTSGGEQFF. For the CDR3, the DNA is TGTGCCAGCAGCCCAAGGACTAGCGGCGGTGAGCAGTTCTTC.